This TCR beta chain originates from a study of regulatory T cells in long-lasting Graves disease. Time point of the sample: persistent/refractory GD, antithyroid drugs over 5 years with positive TRAb. Generation of the TCR library employed RNA extracted from PBMCs. Patients met American Thyroid Association criteria for Graves' disease. EDTA tubes received approximately 9 milliliters of drawn peripheral blood. The length of the CDR3 is 16 residues. The germline gives CDR1 SEHNR, CDR2 FQNEAQ (reference sequence). V dropped 0 bases and J dropped 2 bases, with 11 bases sitting between them. Assembly of TCR beta libraries relied on iRepertoire HTBI primers together with Arm-PCR of CDR3 regions. Each CDR3 protein is one row after TCRdb ran MiXCR on the multiplex PCR reads. Of some 370,000 distinct CDR3 sequences listed, about a fifth are singletons.

The V and J genes are TRBV7-9 and TRBJ1-5; D is possibly TRBD1 (5 bases). The specimen comprised peripheral blood mononuclear cells (PBMCs), sampled when the disease was refractory, from a patient treated with antithyroid drugs. The clonotype originates from a female donor with Graves disease. As DNA, the CDR3 is TGTGCCAGCAGCTTAGCCGGGGAAGGGGGCAATCAGCCCCAGCATTTT. As protein: CASSLAGEGGNQPQHF.